This is a list of T cell receptor beta chains from one sample in a study of CD8 T cells in Susac syndrome. One entry per CDR3 protein results from TCRdb running MiXCR on the immunoSEQ multiplex PCR reads. The sample has about 53,000 distinct CDR3 sequences; approximately 95% are singletons. The source material was CD8+ T cells from PBMCs. The source is a human donor with Susac syndrome. The CDR3 runs from the conserved cysteine through the conserved F or W. The order of the fields is CDR3 DNA, CDR3 protein, J gene, CDR3 length, D gene, clone size, V gene. The D gene is left open where the match is weak. Clone sizes are given selectively: once, few, many, or a class where the clone is expanded.

cdr3_nt: TGTGCCAGCAGCCTAGGGTGGGGGATCAATCAGCCCCAGCATTTT; cdr3_aa: CASSLGWGINQPQHF; j_call: TRBJ1-5; cdr3_length: 15; d_call: .; clone_size: .; v_call: TRBV7-8
cdr3_nt: TGTGCCAGCAGCGCTCCTGGTGTGAGGCAGCCCCAGCATTTT; cdr3_aa: CASSAPGVRQPQHF; j_call: TRBJ1-5; cdr3_length: 14; d_call: .; clone_size: .; v_call: TRBV27
cdr3_nt: TGTGCCAGCAGTTTAAGGGCCCCGCAGAGCAATCAGCCCCAGCATTTT; cdr3_aa: CASSLRAPQSNQPQHF; j_call: TRBJ1-5; cdr3_length: 16; d_call: .; clone_size: .; v_call: TRBV12-3/TRBV12-4
cdr3_nt: TGTGCCAGCAGGCCTGACTGGAATGAGCAGTTCTTC; cdr3_aa: CASRPDWNEQFF; j_call: TRBJ2-1; cdr3_length: 12; d_call: .; clone_size: once; v_call: TRBV7-2
cdr3_nt: TGCGCCAGCAGCCAGAAAACCGGGACAGGGTTTTCTAGGGAGCAGTACTTC; cdr3_aa: CASSQKTGTGFSREQYF; j_call: TRBJ2-7; cdr3_length: 17; d_call: TRBD1; clone_size: .; v_call: TRBV4-3
cdr3_nt: TGTGCCTGGAGTGTATTAGCGGGGGCAAATGAGCAGTTCTTC; cdr3_aa: CAWSVLAGANEQFF; j_call: TRBJ2-1; cdr3_length: 14; d_call: TRBD2; clone_size: .; v_call: TRBV30
cdr3_nt: TGTGCCTGGAGTGTCAAGGGGAACACTGAAGCTTTCTTT; cdr3_aa: CAWSVKGNTEAFF; j_call: TRBJ1-1; cdr3_length: 13; d_call: .; clone_size: .; v_call: TRBV30
cdr3_nt: TGTGCTAGTGGGCCCCTTCACACAGATACGCAGTATTTT; cdr3_aa: CASGPLHTDTQYF; j_call: TRBJ2-3; cdr3_length: 13; d_call: .; clone_size: .; v_call: TRBV12-5
cdr3_nt: TGTGCCAGCAGCGGGTCCAGCTCCTACGAGCAGTACTTC; cdr3_aa: CASSGSSSYEQYF; j_call: TRBJ2-7; cdr3_length: 13; d_call: .; clone_size: .; v_call: TRBV13
cdr3_nt: TGCAGTGCTGACAGTCCCGGTCCCTACGAGCAGTACTTC; cdr3_aa: CSADSPGPYEQYF; j_call: TRBJ2-7; cdr3_length: 13; d_call: .; clone_size: .; v_call: TRBV20-1
cdr3_nt: TGTGCCAGCAGTCGTTTTCGAGGGTGGGTGGCAGATACGCAGTATTTT; cdr3_aa: CASSRFRGWVADTQYF; j_call: TRBJ2-3; cdr3_length: 16; d_call: .; clone_size: .; v_call: TRBV28
cdr3_nt: TGTGCCAGCAGTTATTACAGAACAGCGAACACCGGGGAGCTGTTTTTT; cdr3_aa: CASSYYRTANTGELFF; j_call: TRBJ2-2; cdr3_length: 16; d_call: .; clone_size: .; v_call: TRBV28
cdr3_nt: TGTGCTAGTGGTTTGACCCAGCCCCAGCATTTT; cdr3_aa: CASGLTQPQHF; j_call: TRBJ1-5; cdr3_length: 11; d_call: .; clone_size: .; v_call: TRBV12-5
cdr3_nt: TGTGCCAGCAGCCGCCTAGCGGGGGGGCCAACAGATACGCAGTATTTT; cdr3_aa: CASSRLAGGPTDTQYF; j_call: TRBJ2-3; cdr3_length: 16; d_call: TRBD2; clone_size: .; v_call: TRBV5-4
cdr3_nt: TGCAGTGCTAGAGGGCGGCAGAACTATGGCTACACCTTC; cdr3_aa: CSARGRQNYGYTF; j_call: TRBJ1-2; cdr3_length: 13; d_call: .; clone_size: .; v_call: TRBV20-1
cdr3_nt: TGTGCCAGCAGCTCCCCGGAGACTACCCCAGATACGCAGTATTTT; cdr3_aa: CASSSPETTPDTQYF; j_call: TRBJ2-3; cdr3_length: 15; d_call: .; clone_size: .; v_call: TRBV7-9
cdr3_nt: TGTGCCTCTGACACCGGGGAGCTGTTTTTT; cdr3_aa: CASDTGELFF; j_call: TRBJ2-2; cdr3_length: 10; d_call: .; clone_size: .; v_call: TRBV30
cdr3_nt: TGTGCCAGCAGCCAAGAAGTTGGAGAGCAGTTCTTC; cdr3_aa: CASSQEVGEQFF; j_call: TRBJ2-1; cdr3_length: 12; d_call: .; clone_size: .; v_call: TRBV4-2
cdr3_nt: TGTGCCAGCAGCAAGGGACAGGGGCACTATGGCTACACCTTC; cdr3_aa: CASSKGQGHYGYTF; j_call: TRBJ1-2; cdr3_length: 14; d_call: TRBD1; clone_size: .; v_call: TRBV6-5
cdr3_nt: TGTGCCAGCAGTCCGACAAACCGGGACCCCGGGGAGCTGTTTTTT; cdr3_aa: CASSPTNRDPGELFF; j_call: TRBJ2-2; cdr3_length: 15; d_call: .; clone_size: .; v_call: TRBV27
cdr3_nt: TGTGCCACCAGCAGAGCCGGACAGGGAAATCAGCCCCAGCATTTT; cdr3_aa: CATSRAGQGNQPQHF; j_call: TRBJ1-5; cdr3_length: 15; d_call: TRBD1; clone_size: .; v_call: TRBV15
cdr3_nt: TGTGCCAGCAGTTACGGGCCCGGAGGGGTTAATTCACCCCTCCACTTT; cdr3_aa: CASSYGPGGVNSPLHF; j_call: TRBJ1-6; cdr3_length: 16; d_call: .; clone_size: .; v_call: TRBV6-6
cdr3_nt: TGCAGCGTTGAAAAATCGGTGTGGGGGGTGGGCACTGAAGCTTTCTTT; cdr3_aa: CSVEKSVWGVGTEAFF; j_call: TRBJ1-1; cdr3_length: 16; d_call: .; clone_size: .; v_call: TRBV29-1
cdr3_nt: TGTGCCAGCAGCCAACGACAGGGACAAATGAGTAAACTGTTTTTT; cdr3_aa: CASSQRQGQMSKLFF; j_call: TRBJ1-4; cdr3_length: 15; d_call: TRBD1; clone_size: .; v_call: TRBV14
cdr3_nt: TGTGCCAGCAGCTTAACTGAGCGGTCTGGGGCCAACGTCCTGACTTTC; cdr3_aa: CASSLTERSGANVLTF; j_call: TRBJ2-6; cdr3_length: 16; d_call: .; clone_size: .; v_call: TRBV7-3
cdr3_nt: TGCACCAGCAGCCAAGACGTCTATGGCTACACCTTC; cdr3_aa: CTSSQDVYGYTF; j_call: TRBJ1-2; cdr3_length: 12; d_call: .; clone_size: once; v_call: TRBV1
cdr3_nt: TGTGCCAGCAGTTACTCGCACAGGGGAGAGACCCAGTACTTC; cdr3_aa: CASSYSHRGETQYF; j_call: TRBJ2-5; cdr3_length: 14; d_call: TRBD1; clone_size: .; v_call: TRBV6-5
cdr3_nt: TGTGCCAGTAGTATACGGGACCTCTACGAGCAGTACTTC; cdr3_aa: CASSIRDLYEQYF; j_call: TRBJ2-7; cdr3_length: 13; d_call: .; clone_size: .; v_call: TRBV19
cdr3_nt: TGTGCCTGGAGTTGGGGGACCGGTTCCTACGAGCAGTACTTC; cdr3_aa: CAWSWGTGSYEQYF; j_call: TRBJ2-7; cdr3_length: 14; d_call: .; clone_size: .; v_call: TRBV30
cdr3_nt: TGTGCCAGTAGTATCTACGGCGAGACCCAGTACTTC; cdr3_aa: CASSIYGETQYF; j_call: TRBJ2-5; cdr3_length: 12; d_call: .; clone_size: .; v_call: TRBV19
cdr3_nt: TGTGCCAGCAGCCGAACCTCGGGGGGGGGCACAGATACGCAGTATTTT; cdr3_aa: CASSRTSGGGTDTQYF; j_call: TRBJ2-3; cdr3_length: 16; d_call: TRBD2; clone_size: .; v_call: TRBV28
cdr3_nt: TGTGCCAGCACCCTACTGGGGGGCGGCACAGATACGCAGTATTTT; cdr3_aa: CASTLLGGGTDTQYF; j_call: TRBJ2-3; cdr3_length: 15; d_call: .; clone_size: .; v_call: TRBV6-1
cdr3_nt: TGTGCCAGTAGTTTCACTAGCGGGCACTCCTACAATGAGCAGTTCTTC; cdr3_aa: CASSFTSGHSYNEQFF; j_call: TRBJ2-1; cdr3_length: 16; d_call: TRBD2; clone_size: once; v_call: TRBV19
cdr3_nt: TGTGCCACCAGCAGGGAGAGGACAGGGTTTTACGAGCAGTACTTC; cdr3_aa: CATSRERTGFYEQYF; j_call: TRBJ2-7; cdr3_length: 15; d_call: TRBD1; clone_size: once; v_call: TRBV15
cdr3_nt: TGTGCCAGCAGTCCAGGGAGTTCACCCCTCCACTTT; cdr3_aa: CASSPGSSPLHF; j_call: TRBJ1-6; cdr3_length: 12; d_call: .; clone_size: .; v_call: TRBV6-2/TRBV6-3
cdr3_nt: TGTGCCAGCAGCCAAGACGTTAGCGGGGGTGGGACCCAGTACTTC; cdr3_aa: CASSQDVSGGGTQYF; j_call: TRBJ2-5; cdr3_length: 15; d_call: TRBD2; clone_size: once; v_call: TRBV4-2
cdr3_nt: TGTGCCAGCAAAAACAGGGATAAGGGCGAGCAGTACTTC; cdr3_aa: CASKNRDKGEQYF; j_call: TRBJ2-7; cdr3_length: 13; d_call: .; clone_size: .; v_call: TRBV9
cdr3_nt: TGTGCCAGCAGCCCCGGACGGAGAAACACCATATATTTT; cdr3_aa: CASSPGRRNTIYF; j_call: TRBJ1-3; cdr3_length: 13; d_call: .; clone_size: .; v_call: TRBV13
cdr3_nt: TGTGCCAGCTCACCCGCGACAGGGGGCGCGGTGGGGGAGACCCAGTACTTC; cdr3_aa: CASSPATGGAVGETQYF; j_call: TRBJ2-5; cdr3_length: 17; d_call: TRBD1; clone_size: .; v_call: TRBV18
cdr3_nt: TGTGCCAGCAGCACCGAATGGGACAGATACACTGAAGCTTTCTTT; cdr3_aa: CASSTEWDRYTEAFF; j_call: TRBJ1-1; cdr3_length: 15; d_call: TRBD1; clone_size: .; v_call: TRBV5-6
cdr3_nt: TGCGCCAGCAAAGGACGGTGGGATGAGCAGTTCTTC; cdr3_aa: CASKGRWDEQFF; j_call: TRBJ2-1; cdr3_length: 12; d_call: .; clone_size: .; v_call: TRBV10-2
cdr3_nt: TGTGCCAGCAGCTTACCGGGACAGCCCTACGAGCAGTACTTC; cdr3_aa: CASSLPGQPYEQYF; j_call: TRBJ2-7; cdr3_length: 14; d_call: TRBD1; clone_size: .; v_call: TRBV7-9
cdr3_nt: TGTGCCAGCGACAGAGGCTTTAGGGACGGACAGGCTGGGGCCAACGTCCTGACTTTC; cdr3_aa: CASDRGFRDGQAGANVLTF; j_call: TRBJ2-6; cdr3_length: 19; d_call: TRBD1; clone_size: few; v_call: TRBV9
cdr3_nt: TGTGCCAGCAGCCAAGGGACCACCGAGCAGTACTTC; cdr3_aa: CASSQGTTEQYF; j_call: TRBJ2-7; cdr3_length: 12; d_call: .; clone_size: .; v_call: TRBV14
cdr3_nt: TGTGCCAGCAGCGTGACTGGCAGCAAAAACATTCAGTACTTC; cdr3_aa: CASSVTGSKNIQYF; j_call: TRBJ2-4; cdr3_length: 14; d_call: .; clone_size: .; v_call: TRBV9
cdr3_nt: TGTGCCACCAGTGATTTGGGGGATACGCAGTATTTT; cdr3_aa: CATSDLGDTQYF; j_call: TRBJ2-3; cdr3_length: 12; d_call: .; clone_size: .; v_call: TRBV24-1
cdr3_nt: TGTGCCAGCAGCTCCCGTCAGGCCCAGTACTTC; cdr3_aa: CASSSRQAQYF; j_call: TRBJ2-5; cdr3_length: 11; d_call: .; clone_size: .; v_call: TRBV5-5
cdr3_nt: TGCAGTGCTAGAGAAGGGGGCTATTCTGAAAAACTGTTTTTT; cdr3_aa: CSAREGGYSEKLFF; j_call: TRBJ1-4; cdr3_length: 14; d_call: TRBD1; clone_size: .; v_call: TRBV20-1
cdr3_nt: TGCAGTGCTAAGACAGACAGGGGCGGGGGCACAGATACGCAGTATTTT; cdr3_aa: CSAKTDRGGGTDTQYF; j_call: TRBJ2-3; cdr3_length: 16; d_call: TRBD1; clone_size: .; v_call: TRBV20-1
cdr3_nt: TGCGCCAGCAGTTCGGCGGAAACCTACGAGCAGTACTTC; cdr3_aa: CASSSAETYEQYF; j_call: TRBJ2-7; cdr3_length: 13; d_call: .; clone_size: once; v_call: TRBV5-1
cdr3_nt: TGCAGTGCTAGAGGAGGGACAGGGGTCTTTTACGAGCAGTACTTC; cdr3_aa: CSARGGTGVFYEQYF; j_call: TRBJ2-7; cdr3_length: 15; d_call: TRBD1; clone_size: .; v_call: TRBV20-1
cdr3_nt: TGCGCCAGCAGCTCCAGACAGGGAAAAGGCACAGATACGCAGTATTTT; cdr3_aa: CASSSRQGKGTDTQYF; j_call: TRBJ2-3; cdr3_length: 16; d_call: TRBD1; clone_size: .; v_call: TRBV5-1
cdr3_nt: TGTGCCAGCAGTTTAGCCCCGGGACTAGCGGGGCCAGATACGCAGTATTTT; cdr3_aa: CASSLAPGLAGPDTQYF; j_call: TRBJ2-3; cdr3_length: 17; d_call: TRBD2; clone_size: .; v_call: TRBV27
cdr3_nt: TGCGCCAGCAGCCAGGAACACAACACTGAAGCTTTCTTT; cdr3_aa: CASSQEHNTEAFF; j_call: TRBJ1-1; cdr3_length: 13; d_call: .; clone_size: once; v_call: TRBV4-1
cdr3_nt: TGTGCCGGGGGGGACAGGGATAACAATGAGCAGTTCTTC; cdr3_aa: CAGGDRDNNEQFF; j_call: TRBJ2-1; cdr3_length: 13; d_call: TRBD1; clone_size: .; v_call: TRBV7-9
cdr3_nt: TGTGCCAGCAGCTTAGGAGGGGGGCCCGGGGAGCTGTTTTTT; cdr3_aa: CASSLGGGPGELFF; j_call: TRBJ2-2; cdr3_length: 14; d_call: .; clone_size: once; v_call: TRBV7-9
cdr3_nt: TGTGCCAGCAGTTCGGGCACGTACGAGCAGTACTTC; cdr3_aa: CASSSGTYEQYF; j_call: TRBJ2-7; cdr3_length: 12; d_call: .; clone_size: few; v_call: TRBV27
cdr3_nt: TGCGCCAGCAGCTCCCCGCTACCTGATCAGCCCCAGCATTTT; cdr3_aa: CASSSPLPDQPQHF; j_call: TRBJ1-5; cdr3_length: 14; d_call: .; clone_size: .; v_call: TRBV4-1